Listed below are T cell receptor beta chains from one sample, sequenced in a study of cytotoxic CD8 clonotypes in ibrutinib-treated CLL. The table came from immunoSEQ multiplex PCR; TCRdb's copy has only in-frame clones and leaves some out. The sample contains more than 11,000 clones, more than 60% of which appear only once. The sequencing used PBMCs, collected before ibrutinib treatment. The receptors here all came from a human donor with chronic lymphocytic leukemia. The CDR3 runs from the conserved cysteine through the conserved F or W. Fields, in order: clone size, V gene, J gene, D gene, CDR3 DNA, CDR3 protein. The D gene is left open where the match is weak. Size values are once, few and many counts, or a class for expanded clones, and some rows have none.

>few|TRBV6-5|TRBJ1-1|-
TGTGCCAGCAGTACCCCCGGGAGGTCGAACACTGAAGCTTTCTTT
CASSTPGRSNTEAFF
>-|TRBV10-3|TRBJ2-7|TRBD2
TGTGCCATCAGTGAGACTAGCGGGAGGGTCGACGAGCAGTACTTC
CAISETSGRVDEQYF
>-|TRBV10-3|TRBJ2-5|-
TGTGCCATCTCCCTGGGGGAGAGGGAGACCCAGTACTTC
CAISLGERETQYF
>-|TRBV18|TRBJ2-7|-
TGTGCCAGCTCACCCGGACACTACGAGCAGTACTTC
CASSPGHYEQYF
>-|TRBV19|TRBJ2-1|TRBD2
TGTGCCAGTAGTTGGACTAGCGGGAGGGGTTCCCATGAGCAGTTCTTC
CASSWTSGRGSHEQFF
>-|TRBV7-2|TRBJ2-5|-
TGTGCCAGCAGCTTTCGGCGCTTAGAGACCCAGTACTTC
CASSFRRLETQYF
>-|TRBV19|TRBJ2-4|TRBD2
TGTGCCACCACTAGCGGCCTAGCCAAAAACATTCAGTACTTC
CATTSGLAKNIQYF
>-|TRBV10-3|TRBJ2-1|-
TGTGCCATCAGGGCTAGCTTGGGCAATGAGCAGTTCTTC
CAIRASLGNEQFF
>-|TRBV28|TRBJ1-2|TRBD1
TGTGCCAGCAGTCATACCTACAGGGGGTGGTCCTATGGCTACACCTTC
CASSHTYRGWSYGYTF
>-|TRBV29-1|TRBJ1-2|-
TGCAGCGTTGACGGCTTGGGGGGGGCAGGGTATGGCTACACCTTC
CSVDGLGGAGYGYTF
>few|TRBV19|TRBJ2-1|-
TGTGCCAGTAGTATAGGCGACAATGAGCAGTTCTTC
CASSIGDNEQFF
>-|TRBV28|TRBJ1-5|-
TGTGCCGCCGATCGGGGGGGGGACAATCAGCCCCAGCATTTT
CAADRGGDNQPQHF
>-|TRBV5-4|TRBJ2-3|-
TGTGCCAGCAGCCCGTGGGGGGATACGCAGTATTTT
CASSPWGDTQYF
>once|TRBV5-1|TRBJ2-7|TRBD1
TGCGCCAGCAGCTTGGTGCCGGGGGGACAGGGCGACTACGAGCAGTACTTC
CASSLVPGGQGDYEQYF
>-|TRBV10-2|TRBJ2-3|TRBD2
TGCGCCAGCAGGGACGGGCTAGCGGGAAGGACAGATACGCAGTATTTT
CASRDGLAGRTDTQYF
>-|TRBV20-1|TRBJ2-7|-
TGCAGTGTGGGCAGCTCCTACGAGCAGTACTTC
CSVGSSYEQYF
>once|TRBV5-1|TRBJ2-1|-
TGCGCCAGCAGCTTGGAGGGTTTCGGGGGCGATGAGCAGTTCTTC
CASSLEGFGGDEQFF
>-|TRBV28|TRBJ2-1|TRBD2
TGTGCCAGCAGTTCCCCGCGGGGGGAGGGCCACAATGAGCAGTTCTTC
CASSSPRGEGHNEQFF
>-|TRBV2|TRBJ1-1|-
TGTGCCAGCAGTGAGGTGGGAGGGAGGGGCACTGAAGCTTTCTTT
CASSEVGGRGTEAFF
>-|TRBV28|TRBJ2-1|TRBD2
TGTGCCAGCAGTACTAGCGGGAGAGACTCCTACAATGAGCAGTTCTTC
CASSTSGRDSYNEQFF
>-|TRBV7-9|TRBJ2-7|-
TGTGCCAGCAGCTTAGACCTGCCCGGGACCCCGCAGTACTTC
CASSLDLPGTPQYF
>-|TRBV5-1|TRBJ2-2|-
TGCGCCAGCAGCTTTGGTAGGGCCGGGGAGCTGTTTTTT
CASSFGRAGELFF
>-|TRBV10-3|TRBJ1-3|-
TGTGCCATCAGTGGGGGTCTATCTGGAAACACCATATATTTT
CAISGGLSGNTIYF
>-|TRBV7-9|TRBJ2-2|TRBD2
TGTGCCAGCAGCGCCCCGGGGGGGACTGGGGAGCTGTTTTTT
CASSAPGGTGELFF
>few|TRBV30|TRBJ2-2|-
TGTGCCTGGACAGGGGTTAGTAGCACCGGGGAGCTGTTTTTT
CAWTGVSSTGELFF
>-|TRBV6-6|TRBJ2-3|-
TGTGCCAGCAATGTAGCGTGGCAGGCGCAGTATTTT
CASNVAWQAQYF
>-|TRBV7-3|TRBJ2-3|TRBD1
TGTGCCAGCAGCGCGCAGGGGGTTCGGGGAGATACGCAGTATTTT
CASSAQGVRGDTQYF
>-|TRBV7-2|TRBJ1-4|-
TGTGCCAGCAGCTTATTTACCGGGGGGCCCGTTTGGGAAAAACTGTTTTTT
CASSLFTGGPVWEKLFF
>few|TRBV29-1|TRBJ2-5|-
TGCAGCGTTGAAGGTCCGCGGGGCGGCCAGTACTTC
CSVEGPRGGQYF
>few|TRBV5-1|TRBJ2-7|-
TGCGCCAGCAGCTTCGGCAAATACGAGCAGTACTTC
CASSFGKYEQYF
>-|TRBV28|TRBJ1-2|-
TGTGCCAGCACCACAGGGTCGAGAGGCTACACCTTC
CASTTGSRGYTF
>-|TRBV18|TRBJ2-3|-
TGTGCCAGCTCACCCAGCACAGATACGCAGTATTTT
CASSPSTDTQYF
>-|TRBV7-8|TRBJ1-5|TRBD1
TGTGCCAGCAGCTTAGCTTGGGACAGGGTTCAGCCCCAGCATTTT
CASSLAWDRVQPQHF
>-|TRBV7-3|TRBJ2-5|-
TGTGCCAGCAGCTTGGGGGGTTTCGAAGAGACCCAGTACTTC
CASSLGGFEETQYF
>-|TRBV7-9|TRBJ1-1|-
TGTGCCAGCAGCTTAGGTCCCGTCACTGAGGCTGAAGCTTTCTTT
CASSLGPVTEAEAFF